A selection of T cell receptor beta chains follows, all from one sample in a study of cytotoxic CD8 clonotypes in ibrutinib-treated CLL. The assay was immunoSEQ multiplex PCR, and TCRdb's table has in-frame clones only and misses some. The sample gives approximately 70,000 clones, 80% of which show up once; 7.7% is in the top ten. The specimen comprised PBMCs, sampled at disease progression, from a patient treated with ibrutinib. Receptor source: a human donor with chronic lymphocytic leukemia. The CDR3 runs from the conserved cysteine through the conserved F or W. The D gene is left open where the match is weak. The listing skips clone size in some rows; elsewhere it reads once, few, many or a size class.

size: NA; D: NA; V: TRBV10-3; J: TRBJ2-3; DNA: TGTGCCATCAGTGGGTTGGGGATTAGCACAGATACGCAGTATTTT; CDR3: CAISGLGISTDTQYF
size: NA; D: NA; V: TRBV2; J: TRBJ1-2; DNA: TGTGCCAGCAAGACAGAGCATTACTATGGCTACACCTTC; CDR3: CASKTEHYYGYTF
size: NA; D: TRBD1; V: TRBV28; J: TRBJ2-7; DNA: TGTGCCAGCAGGGCCGGACAGGGCAAAGGCTACGAGCAGTACTTC; CDR3: CASRAGQGKGYEQYF
size: NA; D: NA; V: TRBV6-6; J: TRBJ1-5; DNA: TGTGCCAGCAGTCCAGGGACCTCACCCCAGCATTTT; CDR3: CASSPGTSPQHF
size: NA; D: TRBD1; V: TRBV25-1; J: TRBJ1-2; DNA: TGTGCCAGCAGTGAACCGGGACAGTACTATGGCTACACCTTC; CDR3: CASSEPGQYYGYTF
size: NA; D: TRBD1; V: TRBV5-1; J: TRBJ2-3; DNA: TGCGCCAGCAGTCCGGGACAGAACACAGATACGCAGTATTTT; CDR3: CASSPGQNTDTQYF
size: NA; D: TRBD2; V: TRBV30; J: TRBJ2-5; DNA: TGTGCCTGGGTCCGACTAGCGGGGAATGGGGCCCAGTACTTC; CDR3: CAWVRLAGNGAQYF
size: NA; D: TRBD1; V: TRBV5-1; J: TRBJ1-6; DNA: TGCGCCAGCAGATCCGGGACAGGGACCTTCAATTTCTGCTTT; CDR3: CASRSGTGTFNFCF
size: NA; D: NA; V: TRBV5-1; J: TRBJ1-6; DNA: TGCGCCAGCAGCTGGCGGGACTTGAATTCACCCCTCCACTTT; CDR3: CASSWRDLNSPLHF
size: NA; D: NA; V: TRBV18; J: TRBJ1-2; DNA: TGTGCCAGCTCACCAGGGCGGGTGATCTATGGCTACACCTTC; CDR3: CASSPGRVIYGYTF
size: NA; D: TRBD1; V: TRBV19; J: TRBJ2-5; DNA: TGTGCCAGTACCCGCGGTGGGGGACAGGGTTTGCAGACCCAGTACTTC; CDR3: CASTRGGGQGLQTQYF
size: NA; D: NA; V: TRBV5-1; J: TRBJ1-1; DNA: TGCGCCAGCAGCTCGCGGACAGACTCGAACACTGAAGCTTTCTTT; CDR3: CASSSRTDSNTEAFF
size: once; D: TRBD1; V: TRBV5-1; J: TRBJ1-4; DNA: TGCGCCAGCAGCTCTGGACAGGGGGCTAATGAAAAACTGTTTTTT; CDR3: CASSSGQGANEKLFF
size: NA; D: NA; V: TRBV9; J: TRBJ2-1; DNA: TGTGCCAGCAGCGTAGCGTCAGACCCTCTTTACAATGAGCAGTTCTTC; CDR3: CASSVASDPLYNEQFF
size: NA; D: TRBD1; V: TRBV29-1; J: TRBJ2-3; DNA: TGCAGCGTTGAACATGGGACAGGGGGCAGAGATACGCAGTATTTT; CDR3: CSVEHGTGGRDTQYF
size: NA; D: NA; V: TRBV5-1; J: TRBJ1-3; DNA: TGCGCCAGCAGCTCGACACCCCTGGGTGGAAACACCATATATTTT; CDR3: CASSSTPLGGNTIYF
size: NA; D: TRBD1; V: TRBV19; J: TRBJ1-1; DNA: TGTGCCAGTAGTATAAGAGGGGGCGCCCCTGAAGCTTTCTTT; CDR3: CASSIRGGAPEAFF
size: NA; D: NA; V: TRBV7-2; J: TRBJ1-1; DNA: TGTGCCAGCAGCTTAGCGGATTGGAGTAAGACCGGGATAAATGTCTTT; CDR3: CASSLADWSKTGINVF
size: NA; D: NA; V: TRBV29-1; J: TRBJ2-3; DNA: TGCAGCGTTCGGGGCGTGAGAATCCGAGATACGCAGTATTTT; CDR3: CSVRGVRIRDTQYF
size: NA; D: TRBD1; V: TRBV6-6; J: TRBJ2-1; DNA: TGTGCCAGCAGAGACTCGACAGGGGATTACAATGAGCAGTTCTTC; CDR3: CASRDSTGDYNEQFF